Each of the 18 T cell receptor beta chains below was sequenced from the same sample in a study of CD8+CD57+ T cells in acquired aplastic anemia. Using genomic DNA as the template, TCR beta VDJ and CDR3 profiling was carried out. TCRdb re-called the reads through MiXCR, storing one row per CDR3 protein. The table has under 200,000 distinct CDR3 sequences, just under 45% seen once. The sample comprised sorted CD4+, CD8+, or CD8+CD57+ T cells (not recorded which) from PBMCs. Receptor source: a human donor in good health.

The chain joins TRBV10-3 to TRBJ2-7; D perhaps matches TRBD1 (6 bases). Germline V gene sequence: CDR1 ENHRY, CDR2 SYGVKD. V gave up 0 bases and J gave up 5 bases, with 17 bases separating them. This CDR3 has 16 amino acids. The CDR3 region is CAISESSGAPFNEQYF. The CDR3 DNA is TGTGCCATCAGTGAGTCGTCAGGGGCCCCCTTTAACGAGCAGTACTTC.

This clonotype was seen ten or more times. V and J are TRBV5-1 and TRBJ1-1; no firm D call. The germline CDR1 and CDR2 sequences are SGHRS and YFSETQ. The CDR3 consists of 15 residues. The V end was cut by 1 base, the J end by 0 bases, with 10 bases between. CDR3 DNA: TGCGCCAGCAGCTTGACGAGTACAATGAACACTGAAGCTTTCTTT. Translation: CASSLTSTMNTEAFF.

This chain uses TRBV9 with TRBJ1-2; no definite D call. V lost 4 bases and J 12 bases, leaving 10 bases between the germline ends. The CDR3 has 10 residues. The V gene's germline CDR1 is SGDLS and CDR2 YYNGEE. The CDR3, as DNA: TGTGCCAGCAGCCTTGACCCCCACACCTTC. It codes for CASSLDPHTF.

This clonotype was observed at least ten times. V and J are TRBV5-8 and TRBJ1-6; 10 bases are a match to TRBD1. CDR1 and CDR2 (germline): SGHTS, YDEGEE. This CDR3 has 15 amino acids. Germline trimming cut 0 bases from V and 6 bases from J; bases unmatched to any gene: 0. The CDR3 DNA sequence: TGTGCCAGCAGCTTGGGGACAGGGGGTAATTCACCCCTCCACTTT. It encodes CASSLGTGGNSPLHF.

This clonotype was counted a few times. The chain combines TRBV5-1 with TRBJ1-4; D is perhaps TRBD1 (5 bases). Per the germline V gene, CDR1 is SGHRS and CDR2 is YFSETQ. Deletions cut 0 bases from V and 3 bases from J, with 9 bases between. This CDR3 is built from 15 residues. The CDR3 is CASSLEAGPNEKLFF. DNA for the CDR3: TGCGCCAGCAGCTTGGAGGCAGGGCCTAATGAAAAACTGTTTTTT.

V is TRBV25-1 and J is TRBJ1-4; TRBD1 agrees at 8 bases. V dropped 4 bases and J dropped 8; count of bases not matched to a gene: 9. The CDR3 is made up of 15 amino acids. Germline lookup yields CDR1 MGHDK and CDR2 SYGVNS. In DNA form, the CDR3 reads TGTGCCAGCAGTGGGATGACAGGGGTTAGCGAAAAACTGTTTTTT. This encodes CASSGMTGVSEKLFF.

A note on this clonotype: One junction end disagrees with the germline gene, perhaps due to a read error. CDR3 region: CASTGSPNGKLFF. Written as DNA, the CDR3 is TGTGCCAGCACGGGCAGCCCTAATGGAAAACTGTTTTTT. The genes are TRBV6-1 and TRBJ1-4; D is uncertain. This CDR3 comprises 13 residues. Germline V gene sequence: CDR1 MNHNS, CDR2 SASEGT.

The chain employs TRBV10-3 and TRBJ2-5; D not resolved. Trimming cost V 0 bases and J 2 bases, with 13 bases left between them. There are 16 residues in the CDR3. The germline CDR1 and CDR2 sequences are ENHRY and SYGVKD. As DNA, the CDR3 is TGTGCCATCAGTGAGTCTGAACCACGTGGGCAAGAGACCCAGTACTTC. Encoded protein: CAISESEPRGQETQYF.

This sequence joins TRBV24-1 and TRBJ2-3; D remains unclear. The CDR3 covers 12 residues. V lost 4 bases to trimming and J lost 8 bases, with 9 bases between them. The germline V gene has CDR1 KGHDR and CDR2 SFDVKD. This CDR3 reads CATSDRRRTQYF. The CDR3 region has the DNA TGTGCCACCAGTGACCGACGGCGTACGCAGTATTTT.

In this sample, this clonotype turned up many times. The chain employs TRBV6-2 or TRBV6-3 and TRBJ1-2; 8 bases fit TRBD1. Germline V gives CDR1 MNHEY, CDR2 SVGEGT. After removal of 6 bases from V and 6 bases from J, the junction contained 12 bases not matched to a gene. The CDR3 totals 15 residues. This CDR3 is CASSRSGQVSDGYTF. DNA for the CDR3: TGTGCCAGCAGCCGGTCGGGACAGGTTTCCGATGGCTACACCTTC.

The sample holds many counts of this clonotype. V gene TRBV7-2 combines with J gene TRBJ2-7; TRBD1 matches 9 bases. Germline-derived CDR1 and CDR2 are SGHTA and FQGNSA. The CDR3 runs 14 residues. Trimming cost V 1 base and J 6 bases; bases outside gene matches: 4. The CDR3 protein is CASSLGTGVSEQYF. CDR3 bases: TGTGCCAGCAGCTTAGGGACAGGGGTTAGCGAGCAGTACTTC.

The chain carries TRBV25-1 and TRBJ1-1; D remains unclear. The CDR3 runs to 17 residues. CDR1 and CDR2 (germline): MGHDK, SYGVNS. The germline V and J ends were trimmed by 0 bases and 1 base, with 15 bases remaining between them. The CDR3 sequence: CASSEYTGGIGNTEAFF. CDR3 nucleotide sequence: TGTGCCAGCAGTGAATATACGGGAGGGATAGGGAACACTGAAGCTTTCTTT.

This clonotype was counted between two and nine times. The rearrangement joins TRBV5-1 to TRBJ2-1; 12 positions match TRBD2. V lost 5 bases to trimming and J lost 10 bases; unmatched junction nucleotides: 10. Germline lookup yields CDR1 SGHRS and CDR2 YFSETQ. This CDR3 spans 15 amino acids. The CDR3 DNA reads TGCGCCAGCAGGGGCCTTCTAGCGGGAGGGGGGGAGCAGTTCTTC. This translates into CASRGLLAGGGEQFF.

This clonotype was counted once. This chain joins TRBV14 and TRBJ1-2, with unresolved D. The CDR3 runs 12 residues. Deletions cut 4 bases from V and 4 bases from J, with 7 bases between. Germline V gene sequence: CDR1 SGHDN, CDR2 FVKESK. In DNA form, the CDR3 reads TGTGCCAGCAGCCTTTCAGGCTATGGCTACACCTTC. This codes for CASSLSGYGYTF.

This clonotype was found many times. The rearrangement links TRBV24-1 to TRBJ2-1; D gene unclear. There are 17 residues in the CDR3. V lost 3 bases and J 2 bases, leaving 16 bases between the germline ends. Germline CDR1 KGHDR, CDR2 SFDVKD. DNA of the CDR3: TGTGCCACCAGTGATACAACCGGGTTAGAAGCCTACAATGAGCAGTTCTTC. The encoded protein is CATSDTTGLEAYNEQFF.

Written as DNA, the CDR3 is TGTGCCAGCCAGACAGCCAGCTCCTATAATTCACCCCTCCACTTT. Protein sequence: CASQTASSYNSPLHF. The rearrangement joins TRBV7-8 to TRBJ1-6, with D tentatively TRBD1 (5 bases). V was pared by 8 bases and J by 0 bases, with 11 bases between. Germline lookup yields CDR1 SGHVS and CDR2 FQNEAQ. There are 15 residues in the CDR3.

The DNA of the CDR3 is TGTGCCAGCAGTCCGTCCCGGGACAACTCTGGAAACACCATATATTTT. Translation: CASSPSRDNSGNTIYF. The chain joins TRBV12-3 or TRBV12-4 to TRBJ1-3; D is possibly TRBD1 (6 bases). The CDR3 totals 16 residues. V was pared by 5 bases and J by 0 bases, with 14 bases between.

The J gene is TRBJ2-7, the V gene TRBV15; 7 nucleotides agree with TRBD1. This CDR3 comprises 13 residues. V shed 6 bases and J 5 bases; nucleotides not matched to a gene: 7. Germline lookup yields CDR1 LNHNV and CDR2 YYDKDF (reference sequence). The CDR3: CATRQTGSHEQYF. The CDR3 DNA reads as TGTGCCACCAGACAGACAGGGTCCCACGAGCAGTACTTC.